These 18 T cell receptor beta chains came from one sample sequenced in a study of blood T cells in healthy people across ages. A second PCR of about 7 to 11 cycles used a sample-barcoded 5' primer and a J-beta primer mix. TCRdb reprocessed the 5' RACE reads with MiXCR, giving one entry per CDR3 protein. The profile shows about 640,000 distinct CDR3 sequences, roughly 31% of them singletons. The sequenced sample consisted of blood. Receptor source: an elderly woman in good health.

The rearrangement uses TRBV5-1 and TRBJ2-1; D uncertain. V shed 3 bases and J shed 8 bases, with 12 bases lying between them. Germline values: CDR1 SGHRS, CDR2 YFSETQ. This CDR3 comprises 13 residues. The CDR3 spells CASSSAAAYEQFF. CDR3 sequence (DNA): TGCGCCAGCAGCTCGGCCGCCGCTTATGAGCAGTTCTTC.

The V and J genes are TRBV5-1 and TRBJ2-2; TRBD1 aligns across 8 bases. Germline CDR1 is SGHRS and CDR2 is YFSETQ. This CDR3 has 16 amino acids. Trimming took 2 bases from V and 1 from J; bases not matched to a gene: 4. Written as DNA, the CDR3 is TGCGCCAGCAGCTTTTCAACAGGGGGGAACACCGGGGAGCTGTTTTTT. As protein: CASSFSTGGNTGELFF.

The rearrangement joins TRBV6-5 to TRBJ2-7; TRBD1 is a possible D gene (5 bases). Trimming shortened V by 5 bases and J by 1 base, and 12 bases separated the two germline ends. CDR3 length equals 14 residues. Per the germline V gene, CDR1 is MNHEY and CDR2 is SVGAGI. The CDR3: CASSAAGSSYEQYV. The DNA for the CDR3 is TGTGCCAGCAGTGCCGCAGGGTCATCCTACGAGCAGTACGTC.

The chain uses TRBV19 and TRBJ2-3, with a weak D call TRBD1 (6 bases). This CDR3 is built from 17 residues. Germline V lookup: CDR1 LNHDA, CDR2 SQIVND (reference sequence). V was clipped by 6 bases and J by 1 base, with 20 bases between them. CDR3 amino acids: CASSLRDNVLGTDTQYF. In DNA, the CDR3 is TGTGCCAGTAGCCTCCGGGACAACGTACTGGGCACAGATACGCAGTATTTT.

The J gene is TRBJ1-1, the V gene TRBV30; the D is unclear. Germline values: CDR1 GTSNPN, CDR2 SVGIG (reference sequence). The CDR3 covers 12 residues. V gave up 0 bases and J gave up 4 bases, with 6 bases separating them. The CDR3 sequence: CAWSVGGTEAFF. The CDR3 bases are TGTGCCTGGAGTGTCGGCGGCACTGAAGCTTTCTTT.

This clonotype was detected only once. A read error is possible here, since a much larger clone lies one base away. The chain joins TRBV12-3 or TRBV12-4 to TRBJ1-1, with TRBD1 as a possible D gene (5 bases). Trimming took 3 bases from V and 7 from J, leaving 21 bases between them. The CDR3 has 16 amino acids. The CDR3 DNA reads TGTGCCAGCAGTTTTTCTTCGCCAGGGTCGCGCGGTGAAGCTTTCTTT. Residues: CASSFSSPGSRGEAFF.

This clonotype came up many times. The chain recombines TRBV5-1 with TRBJ1-1; TRBD1 is a possible D gene (5 bases). Trimming shortened V by 4 bases and J by 0 bases, and 13 bases separated the two germline ends. Germline V gives CDR1 SGHRS, CDR2 YFSETQ. The CDR3 is made up of 15 amino acids. The CDR3 loop is CASSAGAGMNTEAFF. In nucleotides, the CDR3 is TGCGCCAGCAGCGCCGGGGCCGGGATGAACACTGAAGCTTTCTTT.

The table lists this clonotype with many counts. The rearrangement links TRBV11-2 to TRBJ1-2; possibly TRBD1 for D (5 bases). Germline assignment: CDR1 SGHAT and CDR2 FQNNGV. The CDR3 length is 15 residues. V lost 5 bases and J 4 bases, leaving 17 bases between the germline ends. This chain's CDR3 is CASSRGHTVAYGYTF. The CDR3 DNA reads TGTGCCAGCAGCCGGGGCCATACGGTAGCCTATGGCTACACCTTC.

This clonotype has ten or more counts. This rearrangement joins TRBV7-2 to TRBJ2-3; 8 nucleotides line up with TRBD2. CDR1 SGHTA and CDR2 FQGNSA come from the germline V gene. This CDR3 region has 17 residues. Unmatched junction bases numbered 11, after V lost 1 base and J lost 5 bases. The DNA for the CDR3 is TGTGCCAGCAGCTTAGACGGAGCGGGGGACCTCGGAGATACGCAGTATTTT. This sequence encodes CASSLDGAGDLGDTQYF.

This clonotype showed up many times. The chain recombines TRBV5-1 with TRBJ2-1; D is ambiguous. The V gene lost 0 bases and the J gene lost 7 bases, with 8 bases spanning the gap. The CDR3 has 13 residues. CDR1 is SGHRS and CDR2 is YFSETQ in the germline V gene. CDR3 in amino acids: CASSLGNGNEQFF. The CDR3 nucleotides are TGCGCCAGCAGCTTGGGCAATGGGAATGAGCAGTTCTTC.

The table lists this clonotype with a few counts. The chain recombines TRBV5-6 with TRBJ2-1, with TRBD2 identical over 8 bases. CDR3 length: 14 amino acids. Losses at the gene ends were 2 bases for V and 9 bases for J; bases not matched to a gene: 7. The germline V gene encodes CDR1 SGHDT and CDR2 YYEEEE. The CDR3 coding sequence is TGTGCCAGCAGCTTACCAGCGGGAGCAACTGAGCAGTTCTTC. Translating it yields CASSLPAGATEQFF.

The chain uses TRBV28 and TRBJ1-1; 11 nucleotides match TRBD1. Looked up from germline, CDR1 is MDHEN and CDR2 is SYDVKM. Losses at the gene ends were 3 bases for V and 4 bases for J; bases not matched to a gene: 7. CDR3 length equals 16 residues. CDR3 nucleotide sequence: TGTGCCAGCAGTTTCCGGGACAGGGGGAGGATCACTGAAGCTTTCTTT. Translating gives CASSFRDRGRITEAFF.

This clonotype was counted ten times or more. This chain's CDR3 is CASSLARGLAGPRESGTQYF. The CDR3 coding sequence is TGTGCCAGCAGTTTAGCGCGAGGACTAGCGGGTCCAAGAGAATCGGGGACCCAGTACTTC. This chain uses TRBV12-3 or TRBV12-4 with TRBJ2-5; 11 bases align to TRBD2. With V trimmed by 0 bases and J by 7 bases, 19 bases remained unmatched. The length of the CDR3 is 20 residues.

This clonotype was seen repeatedly, ten times or more. The J gene is TRBJ2-7, the V gene TRBV6-5; TRBD1 matches 7 bases. Unmatched junction bases numbered 6, after V lost 2 bases and J lost 2 bases. Germline CDR1 and CDR2: MNHEY and SVGAGI. The CDR3 is made up of 15 amino acids. The DNA for the CDR3 is TGTGCCAGCAGTTACCCGCGACAGGGTACCTACGAGCAGTACTTC. Its translation is CASSYPRQGTYEQYF.

This clonotype was observed many times. For the CDR3, the DNA is TGTGCCAGCAGCTCCTCCGGTGGGGTCGGTCAGCCCCAGCATTTT. Its translation is CASSSSGGVGQPQHF. V is TRBV5-5 and J is TRBJ1-5; D unresolved. This CDR3 has 15 residues. V was clipped by 3 bases and J by 6 bases, with 16 bases between them. From germline, CDR1 is SGHKS and CDR2 YYEKEE (reference sequence).

This clonotype has at least ten counts. The CDR3 spells CASSQGDREDEKLFF. The CDR3, as DNA: TGTGCCAGCAGCCAAGGGGACAGGGAAGATGAAAAACTGTTTTTT. The V call is TRBV4-2, the J call TRBJ1-4; TRBD1 matches at 9 bases. With V trimmed by 1 base and J by 6 bases, 3 bases remained unmatched. There are 15 residues in the CDR3. CDR1 and CDR2 (germline): LGHNA, YNFKEQ.

The chain uses TRBV6-2 or TRBV6-3 and TRBJ2-7; D remains ambiguous. The V gene lost 2 bases and the J gene lost 2 bases, with 13 bases spanning the gap. The germline V gene has CDR1 MNHEY and CDR2 SVGEGT. This CDR3 spans 15 amino acids. The CDR3 region has the DNA TGTGCCAGCAGTTACGCCGGCCGGAACACCTACGAGCAGTACTTC. It yields the protein CASSYAGRNTYEQYF.

There are many counts of this clonotype. The chain couples TRBV6-6 to TRBJ2-7; TRBD1 aligns across 8 bases. Looked up from germline, CDR1 is MNHNY and CDR2 is SVGAGI (reference sequence). The V segment lost 4 bases and the J segment 6 bases; nucleotides outside the gene matches: 14. The CDR3 loop spans 16 amino acids. The CDR3 spells CASSSAGLTGVGEQYF. In DNA, the CDR3 is TGTGCCAGCAGTTCCGCGGGTTTGACAGGGGTGGGCGAGCAGTACTTC.